The entry below describes one T cell receptor (beta chain). Its matching antigen is unknown. Deletions cut 6 bases from V and 1 base from J, with 15 bases between. CDR3 length: 15 amino acids. Germline V CDR1 and CDR2: KGHSH, LQKENI. The sample originates from a study of Ad26.COV2.S vaccination and SARS-CoV-2 variants. The table came from immunoSEQ multiplex PCR; TCRdb's copy has only in-frame clones and leaves some out. The sample shows more than 150,000 clones, about 83% of them seen only once. Overall study results and limits: CD8+ and CD4+ T cells specific for spike reportedly responded with substantial breadth after vaccination. The analyses of TCR breadth and depth may have understated the size of total T cell responses. Comparable non-spike TCR breadth was observed in vaccine and placebo recipients.

The sequence came from a human donor who had recovered from COVID-19. The sample in question was peripheral blood, obtained after recovery from COVID-19. V is TRBV18 and J is TRBJ1-1; possible D gene TRBD1, 5 bases. The CDR3 region is CASSREGLWNTEAFF. The DNA of the CDR3 is TGTGCCAGCTCTCGAGAGGGGTTATGGAACACTGAAGCTTTCTTT.